Listed below are T cell receptor beta chains from one sample, sequenced in a study of early T cells in non-severe SARS-CoV-2 infection. A single record per CDR3 protein comes from TCRdb applying MiXCR to the 5' RACE reads. The profile covers about 59,000 distinct CDR3 sequences, with under 15% appearing a single time and roughly 10% taken by the ten largest. The sample consisted of whole blood, taken at baseline. These receptor sequences come from an adult who was a healthcare worker with PCR-confirmed SARS-CoV-2 infection or an uninfected control (not recorded which). CDR3s include the opening cysteine and the closing phenylalanine or tryptophan. The order of the fields is D gene, V gene, J gene, clone size, CDR3 protein, CDR3 DNA. A D gene is named only where the DNA matches it firmly. Size is omitted from some rows. Given values are once, few, many or a class for expanded clones.

d_gene: .
v_gene: TRBV9
j_gene: TRBJ2-3
abundance: many
CDR3aa: CASPRDTQYF
CDR3nt: TGTGCCAGCCCACGAGATACGCAGTATTTT

d_gene: .
v_gene: TRBV9
j_gene: TRBJ2-4
abundance: few
CDR3aa: CASSVDSGSLAKNIQYF
CDR3nt: TGTGCCAGCAGCGTAGATTCCGGGAGTCTAGCCAAAAACATTCAGTACTTC

d_gene: .
v_gene: TRBV2
j_gene: TRBJ2-3
abundance: many
CDR3aa: CASTGGARKADTQYF
CDR3nt: TGTGCCAGCACCGGAGGGGCGAGAAAAGCAGATACGCAGTATTTT

d_gene: .
v_gene: TRBV12-3/TRBV12-4
j_gene: TRBJ1-5
abundance: .
CDR3aa: CASRPQISGTPQHF
CDR3nt: TGTGCCAGCCGACCTCAGATTTCTGGTACGCCCCAGCATTTT

d_gene: TRBD2
v_gene: TRBV5-5
j_gene: TRBJ2-3
abundance: .
CDR3aa: CASSFSGAGLGSDTQYF
CDR3nt: TGTGCCAGCAGCTTCTCCGGTGCGGGACTAGGGTCAGATACGCAGTATTTT

d_gene: .
v_gene: TRBV27
j_gene: TRBJ1-6
abundance: many
CDR3aa: CASSLFVVGASSYNSPLHF
CDR3nt: TGTGCCAGCAGTTTATTCGTAGTGGGGGCAAGCTCCTATAATTCACCCCTCCACTTT

d_gene: .
v_gene: TRBV30
j_gene: TRBJ1-4
abundance: few
CDR3aa: CAWNRGGVGEKLFF
CDR3nt: TGTGCCTGGAACAGAGGAGGGGTTGGCGAAAAACTGTTTTTT

d_gene: TRBD2
v_gene: TRBV5-1
j_gene: TRBJ2-4
abundance: .
CDR3aa: CASSLGLAGSGHIQYF
CDR3nt: TGCGCCAGCAGCTTGGGACTAGCGGGCAGCGGACACATTCAGTACTTC

d_gene: .
v_gene: TRBV5-4
j_gene: TRBJ2-3
abundance: few
CDR3aa: CASSLRRSTDTQYF
CDR3nt: TGTGCCAGCAGCTTGCGGCGGAGCACAGATACGCAGTATTTT

d_gene: .
v_gene: TRBV7-9
j_gene: TRBJ1-1
abundance: few
CDR3aa: CASSLKSVGAKAEAFF
CDR3nt: TGTGCCAGCAGCTTAAAGTCAGTCGGGGCTAAAGCTGAAGCTTTCTTT

d_gene: TRBD2
v_gene: TRBV4-2
j_gene: TRBJ2-3
abundance: .
CDR3aa: CASSPTSGTDTQYF
CDR3nt: TGTGCCAGCAGCCCGACTAGCGGGACAGATACGCAGTATTTT

d_gene: TRBD2
v_gene: TRBV20-1
j_gene: TRBJ2-1
abundance: .
CDR3aa: CSASWTSGYNEQFF
CDR3nt: TGCAGTGCTAGTTGGACTAGCGGCTACAATGAGCAGTTCTTC

d_gene: TRBD2
v_gene: TRBV15
j_gene: TRBJ2-5
abundance: few
CDR3aa: CATSRRRLAEETQYF
CDR3nt: TGTGCCACCAGCAGGAGGAGACTAGCGGAAGAGACCCAGTACTTC

d_gene: .
v_gene: TRBV30
j_gene: TRBJ2-7
abundance: few
CDR3aa: CASALAGTYEQYF
CDR3nt: TGTGCCTCGGCATTGGCTGGAACTTACGAGCAGTACTTC

d_gene: TRBD2
v_gene: TRBV7-8
j_gene: TRBJ2-2
abundance: .
CDR3aa: CASSLTRGGPGELFF
CDR3nt: TGTGCCAGCAGCTTAACCCGGGGGGGCCCCGGGGAGCTGTTTTTT

d_gene: .
v_gene: TRBV7-2
j_gene: TRBJ1-2
abundance: few
CDR3aa: CASSLDEFTYGYTF
CDR3nt: TGTGCCAGCAGCTTAGACGAGTTTACCTATGGCTACACCTTC

d_gene: .
v_gene: TRBV4-3
j_gene: TRBJ1-4
abundance: .
CDR3aa: CASSQDWQGLVTNEKLFF
CDR3nt: TGCGCCAGCAGCCAAGATTGGCAGGGGCTAGTAACTAATGAAAAACTGTTTTTT

d_gene: .
v_gene: TRBV5-1
j_gene: TRBJ2-1
abundance: .
CDR3aa: CASGEHGGSAFNEQFF
CDR3nt: TGCGCCAGCGGCGAGCATGGGGGGAGTGCCTTCAATGAGCAGTTCTTC

d_gene: .
v_gene: TRBV20-1
j_gene: TRBJ1-4
abundance: few
CDR3aa: CSARPNSDEKLFF
CDR3nt: TGCAGTGCTAGACCGAATAGCGACGAAAAACTGTTTTTT

d_gene: TRBD1
v_gene: TRBV6-2/TRBV6-3
j_gene: TRBJ2-7
abundance: .
CDR3aa: CASEPGQGAYEQYF
CDR3nt: TGTGCCAGCGAACCGGGACAGGGGGCCTACGAGCAGTACTTC

d_gene: .
v_gene: TRBV12-3/TRBV12-4
j_gene: TRBJ2-1
abundance: .
CDR3aa: CASTNGLSSYNEQFF
CDR3nt: TGTGCCAGCACCAACGGACTTAGCTCCTACAATGAGCAGTTCTTC

d_gene: .
v_gene: TRBV18
j_gene: TRBJ2-2
abundance: many
CDR3aa: CASSVSNTGELFF
CDR3nt: TGTGCCAGCTCAGTGTCGAACACCGGGGAGCTGTTTTTT

d_gene: .
v_gene: TRBV28
j_gene: TRBJ2-5
abundance: few
CDR3aa: CASSFRTAAQETQYF
CDR3nt: TGTGCCAGCAGTTTTAGAACAGCTGCTCAAGAGACCCAGTACTTC

d_gene: TRBD1
v_gene: TRBV3-1
j_gene: TRBJ1-1
abundance: many
CDR3aa: CASTATGMREAFF
CDR3nt: TGTGCCAGCACCGCGACAGGGATGCGCGAGGCTTTCTTT

d_gene: TRBD1
v_gene: TRBV20-1
j_gene: TRBJ1-5
abundance: .
CDR3aa: CSVRQGSNQPQHF
CDR3nt: TGCAGTGTACGACAGGGGAGCAATCAGCCCCAGCATTTT

d_gene: TRBD2
v_gene: TRBV5-1
j_gene: TRBJ2-5
abundance: .
CDR3aa: CASTRSLAGGIQETQYF
CDR3nt: TGCGCCAGCACCCGGTCCTTAGCGGGGGGCATCCAAGAGACCCAGTACTTC

d_gene: .
v_gene: TRBV7-3
j_gene: TRBJ2-1
abundance: .
CDR3aa: CASSLADGGNEQFF
CDR3nt: TGTGCCAGCAGCTTAGCTGACGGCGGCAATGAGCAGTTCTTC

d_gene: TRBD2
v_gene: TRBV3-1
j_gene: TRBJ2-2
abundance: .
CDR3aa: CASRTSAYTGELFF
CDR3nt: TGTGCCAGCAGGACTAGCGCGTACACCGGGGAGCTGTTTTTT

d_gene: .
v_gene: TRBV5-6
j_gene: TRBJ1-4
abundance: few
CDR3aa: CASSLDRGEKLFF
CDR3nt: TGTGCCAGCAGCTTGGATCGGGGCGAAAAACTGTTTTTT

d_gene: .
v_gene: TRBV6-4
j_gene: TRBJ1-6
abundance: few
CDR3aa: CASASAYGSPLHF
CDR3nt: TGTGCCAGCGCGTCGGCGTACGGTTCACCCCTCCACTTT

d_gene: TRBD1
v_gene: TRBV7-2
j_gene: TRBJ2-5
abundance: few
CDR3aa: CASSSPRHGQGTQETQYF
CDR3nt: TGTGCCAGCAGCTCTCCTAGACACGGACAGGGGACCCAAGAGACCCAGTACTTC

d_gene: TRBD2
v_gene: TRBV29-1
j_gene: TRBJ2-5
abundance: few
CDR3aa: CSVVGGVETQYF
CDR3nt: TGCAGCGTTGTGGGGGGGGTAGAGACCCAGTACTTC

d_gene: TRBD1
v_gene: TRBV24-1
j_gene: TRBJ1-1
abundance: many
CDR3aa: CATSDTDRDTEAFF
CDR3nt: TGTGCCACCAGTGATACCGACAGGGACACTGAAGCTTTCTTT

d_gene: .
v_gene: TRBV18
j_gene: TRBJ2-7
abundance: few
CDR3aa: CASSPQGRSYEQYF
CDR3nt: TGTGCCAGCTCACCCCAGGGGAGAAGCTACGAGCAGTACTTC

d_gene: TRBD1
v_gene: TRBV6-4
j_gene: TRBJ1-2
abundance: few
CDR3aa: CASSATGGGSYGYTF
CDR3nt: TGTGCCAGCAGTGCAACAGGGGGCGGTAGCTATGGCTACACCTTC

d_gene: .
v_gene: TRBV18
j_gene: TRBJ2-7
abundance: few
CDR3aa: CASSGQGSYEQYF
CDR3nt: TGTGCCAGCTCCGGCCAGGGTTCCTACGAGCAGTACTTC

d_gene: .
v_gene: TRBV29-1
j_gene: TRBJ1-3
abundance: few
CDR3aa: CSANGGGGNTIYF
CDR3nt: TGCAGCGCCAACGGAGGGGGAGGAAACACCATATATTTT

d_gene: .
v_gene: TRBV29-1
j_gene: TRBJ1-2
abundance: .
CDR3aa: CSVDPDYGYTF
CDR3nt: TGCAGCGTTGACCCAGACTATGGCTACACCTTC

d_gene: TRBD1
v_gene: TRBV29-1
j_gene: TRBJ2-7
abundance: .
CDR3aa: CSVERGTGNEQYF
CDR3nt: TGCAGCGTTGAACGCGGGACAGGGAACGAGCAGTACTTC

d_gene: TRBD2
v_gene: TRBV7-2
j_gene: TRBJ2-3
abundance: few
CDR3aa: CASSPGTSGAPSTDTQYF
CDR3nt: TGTGCCAGCAGCCCAGGGACTAGCGGAGCCCCAAGCACAGATACGCAGTATTTT

d_gene: TRBD1
v_gene: TRBV7-3
j_gene: TRBJ2-5
abundance: few
CDR3aa: CASSYRGRETQYF
CDR3nt: TGTGCCAGCAGCTACAGGGGGCGAGAGACCCAGTACTTC

d_gene: .
v_gene: TRBV6-6
j_gene: TRBJ2-2
abundance: .
CDR3aa: CASSARDLGAGELFF
CDR3nt: TGTGCCAGCAGCGCCCGGGACCTGGGGGCCGGGGAGCTGTTTTTT

d_gene: .
v_gene: TRBV29-1
j_gene: TRBJ1-4
abundance: .
CDR3aa: CSVEDWSYGSEKLFF
CDR3nt: TGCAGCGTTGAAGATTGGAGTTACGGGAGTGAAAAACTGTTTTTT

d_gene: TRBD1
v_gene: TRBV6-2/TRBV6-3
j_gene: TRBJ1-5
abundance: .
CDR3aa: CASSDGQAYSNQPQHF
CDR3nt: TGTGCCAGCAGCGATGGACAGGCCTATAGCAATCAGCCCCAGCATTTT

d_gene: TRBD1
v_gene: TRBV28
j_gene: TRBJ1-2
abundance: .
CDR3aa: CASSRTGGNGYTF
CDR3nt: TGTGCCAGCAGCCGGACAGGGGGCAATGGCTACACCTTC

d_gene: TRBD1
v_gene: TRBV11-3
j_gene: TRBJ1-1
abundance: .
CDR3aa: CASSYPGQGLRTEAFF
CDR3nt: TGTGCCAGCAGCTACCCGGGACAGGGTCTCCGGACTGAAGCTTTCTTT

d_gene: TRBD1
v_gene: TRBV7-6
j_gene: TRBJ2-5
abundance: many
CDR3aa: CASSFGQAQETQYF
CDR3nt: TGTGCCAGCAGTTTCGGACAGGCACAAGAGACCCAGTACTTC